Here is one T cell receptor (beta chain) with its context. Its specificity is unknown. A read error may be the cause here, since a much bigger clone is one base away. CDR1 and CDR2 (germline): DFQATT, SNEGSKA (reference sequence). This CDR3 region has 14 residues. The V gene lost 5 bases and the J gene lost 5 bases, with 18 bases spanning the gap. This record belongs to a study of blood T cells in healthy people across ages. The total RNA that was extracted per sample amounted to at least 5 micrograms. Sample-barcoded 5' priming and a J-beta primer mix drove a second PCR of 7 to 11 cycles. Each sample provided no less than 3 million CDR3-containing paired-end reads. Each CDR3 protein is one row after TCRdb ran MiXCR on the 5' RACE reads. The sample consists of 700,000 to 950,000 distinct CDR3 sequences, more than 40% of them appearing once. Overall study results and limits: PBMCs left unsorted prevented a conclusive naive versus antigen-experienced comparison.

The sequencing sample was made of blood. This receptor was taken from a woman aged 55-75 years in good health. The chain links TRBV20-1 to TRBJ2-5; unclear D gene. The CDR3 sequence: CSARRIGVGETQYF. CDR3 in DNA: TGCAGTGCTCGTCGAATAGGTGTGGGGGAGACCCAGTACTTC.